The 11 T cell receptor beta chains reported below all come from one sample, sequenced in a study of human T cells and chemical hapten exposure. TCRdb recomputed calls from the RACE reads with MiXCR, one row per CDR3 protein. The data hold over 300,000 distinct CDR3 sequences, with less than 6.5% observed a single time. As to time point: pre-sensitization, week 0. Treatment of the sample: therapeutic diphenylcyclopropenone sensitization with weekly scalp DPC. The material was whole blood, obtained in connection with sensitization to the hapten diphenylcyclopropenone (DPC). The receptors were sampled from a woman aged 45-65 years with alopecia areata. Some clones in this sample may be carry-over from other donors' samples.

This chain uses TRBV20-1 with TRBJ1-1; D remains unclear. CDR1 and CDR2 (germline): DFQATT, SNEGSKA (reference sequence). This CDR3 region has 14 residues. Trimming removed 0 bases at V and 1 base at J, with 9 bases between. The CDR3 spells CSARDGSGNTEAFF. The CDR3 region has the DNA TGCAGTGCTAGAGATGGTAGTGGGAACACTGAAGCTTTCTTT.

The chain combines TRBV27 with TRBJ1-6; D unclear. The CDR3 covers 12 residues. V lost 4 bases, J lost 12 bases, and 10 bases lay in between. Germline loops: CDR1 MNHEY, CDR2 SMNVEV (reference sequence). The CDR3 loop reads CASSSRAGPLHF. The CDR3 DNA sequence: TGTGCCAGCAGTTCTAGGGCCGGACCCCTCCACTTT.

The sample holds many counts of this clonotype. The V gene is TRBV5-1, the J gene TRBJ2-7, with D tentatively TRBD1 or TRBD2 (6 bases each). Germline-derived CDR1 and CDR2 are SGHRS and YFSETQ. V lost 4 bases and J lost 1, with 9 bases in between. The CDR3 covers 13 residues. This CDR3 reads CASSGGGSYEQYF. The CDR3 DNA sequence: TGCGCCAGCAGCGGAGGGGGTTCCTACGAGCAGTACTTC.

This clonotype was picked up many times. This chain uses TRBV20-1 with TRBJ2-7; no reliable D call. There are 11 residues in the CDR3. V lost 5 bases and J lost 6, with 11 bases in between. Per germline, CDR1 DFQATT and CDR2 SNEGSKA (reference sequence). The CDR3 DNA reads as TGCAGTGCTCAGACCGAAGCCGAGCAGTACTTC. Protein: CSAQTEAEQYF.

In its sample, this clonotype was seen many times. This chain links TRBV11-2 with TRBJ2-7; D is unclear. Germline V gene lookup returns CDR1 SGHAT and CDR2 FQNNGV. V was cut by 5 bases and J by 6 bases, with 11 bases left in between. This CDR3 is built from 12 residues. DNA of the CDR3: TGTGCCAGCAGCCCTCTCTCGTCCGAGCAGTACTTC. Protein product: CASSPLSSEQYF.

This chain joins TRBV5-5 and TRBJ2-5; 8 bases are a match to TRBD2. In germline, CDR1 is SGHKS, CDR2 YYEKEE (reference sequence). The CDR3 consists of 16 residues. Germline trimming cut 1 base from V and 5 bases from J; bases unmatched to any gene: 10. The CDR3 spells CASSLTSAGVVETQYF. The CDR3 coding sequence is TGTGCCAGCAGCTTGACTTCAGCGGGAGTCGTGGAGACCCAGTACTTC.

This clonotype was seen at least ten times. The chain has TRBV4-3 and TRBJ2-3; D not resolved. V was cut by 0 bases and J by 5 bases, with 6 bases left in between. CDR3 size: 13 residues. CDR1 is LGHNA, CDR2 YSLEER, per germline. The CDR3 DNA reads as TGCGCCAGCAGCCAAGAGAAGGGAGATACGCAGTATTTT. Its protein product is CASSQEKGDTQYF.

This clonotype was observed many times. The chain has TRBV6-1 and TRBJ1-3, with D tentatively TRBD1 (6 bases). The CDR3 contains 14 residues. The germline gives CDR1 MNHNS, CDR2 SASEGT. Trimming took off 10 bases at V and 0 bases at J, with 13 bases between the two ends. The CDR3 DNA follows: TGTGCCACTTCCGAACAGGGCTCTGGAAACACCATATATTTT. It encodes CATSEQGSGNTIYF.

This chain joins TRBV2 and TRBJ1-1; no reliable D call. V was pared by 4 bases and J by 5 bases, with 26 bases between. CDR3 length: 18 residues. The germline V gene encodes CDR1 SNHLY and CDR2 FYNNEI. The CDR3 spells CASSVGQVPVMIETEAFF. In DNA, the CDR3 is TGTGCCAGCAGTGTAGGCCAGGTCCCCGTAATGATAGAAACTGAAGCTTTCTTT.

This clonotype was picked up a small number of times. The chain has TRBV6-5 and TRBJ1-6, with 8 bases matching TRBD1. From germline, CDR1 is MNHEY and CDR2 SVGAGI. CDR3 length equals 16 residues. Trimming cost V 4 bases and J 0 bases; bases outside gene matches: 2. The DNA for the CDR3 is TGTGCCAGCAGTTTGGACAGGGACTCCTATAATTCACCCCTCCACTTT. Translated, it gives CASSLDRDSYNSPLHF.

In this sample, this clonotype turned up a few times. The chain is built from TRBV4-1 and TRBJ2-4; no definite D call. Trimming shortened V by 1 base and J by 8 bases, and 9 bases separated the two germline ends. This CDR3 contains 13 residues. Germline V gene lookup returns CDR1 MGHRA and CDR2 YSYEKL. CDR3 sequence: CASSQGISDIQYF. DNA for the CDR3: TGCGCCAGCAGCCAAGGGATATCGGACATTCAGTACTTC.